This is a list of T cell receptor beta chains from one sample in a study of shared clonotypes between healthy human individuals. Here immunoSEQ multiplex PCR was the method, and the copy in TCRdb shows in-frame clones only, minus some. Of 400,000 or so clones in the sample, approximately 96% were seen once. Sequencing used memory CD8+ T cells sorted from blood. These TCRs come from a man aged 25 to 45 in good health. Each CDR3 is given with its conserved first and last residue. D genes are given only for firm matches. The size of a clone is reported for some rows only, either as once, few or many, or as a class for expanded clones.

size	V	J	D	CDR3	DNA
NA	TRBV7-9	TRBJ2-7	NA	CASGVGGVSYEQYF	TGTGCCAGCGGCGTCGGCGGTGTCTCCTACGAGCAGTACTTC
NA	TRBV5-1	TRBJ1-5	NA	CASSFQGDSNQPQHF	TGCGCCAGCAGCTTTCAGGGAGATAGCAATCAGCCCCAGCATTTT
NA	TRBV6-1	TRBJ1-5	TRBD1	CASSGRGYSNQPQHF	TGTGCCAGCAGTGGCAGGGGGTATAGCAATCAGCCCCAGCATTTT
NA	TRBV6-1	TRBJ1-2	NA	CASSPSQGYGYTF	TGTGCCAGCAGTCCGTCACAGGGATATGGCTACACCTTC
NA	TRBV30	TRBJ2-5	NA	CAWKPLGGQETQYF	TGTGCCTGGAAACCCCTGGGGGGCCAAGAGACCCAGTACTTC
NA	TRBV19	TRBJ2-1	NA	CASSIGRAHEQFF	TGTGCCAGTAGTATAGGTAGGGCCCATGAGCAGTTCTTC
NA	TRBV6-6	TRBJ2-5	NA	CASILGETQYF	TGTGCCAGCATCCTGGGCGAGACCCAGTACTTC
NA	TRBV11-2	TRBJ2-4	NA	CASSLGQAKNIQYF	TGTGCCAGCAGCTTAGGACAGGCCAAAAACATTCAGTACTTC
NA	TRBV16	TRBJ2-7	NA	CASSQYGGAGEQYF	TGTGCCAGCAGCCAATATGGGGGGGCAGGCGAGCAGTACTTC
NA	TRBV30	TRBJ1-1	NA	CAWSVGVATEAFF	TGTGCCTGGAGTGTGGGGGTGGCAACTGAAGCTTTCTTT
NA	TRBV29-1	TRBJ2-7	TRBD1	CSVKQGAGPGYEQYF	TGCAGCGTGAAACAGGGGGCGGGCCCAGGCTACGAGCAGTACTTC
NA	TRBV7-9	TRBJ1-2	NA	CASSHPRGTTANYGYTF	TGTGCCAGCAGTCACCCCCGAGGCACAACCGCTAACTATGGCTACACCTTC
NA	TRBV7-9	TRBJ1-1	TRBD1	CASSLDRGDTEAFF	TGTGCCAGCAGCTTAGACAGGGGGGACACTGAAGCTTTCTTT
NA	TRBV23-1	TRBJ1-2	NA	CASSPRYTF	TGCGCCAGCAGTCCTCGTTACACCTTC
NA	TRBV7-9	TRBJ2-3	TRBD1	CASSLERDRDGSTDTQYF	TGTGCCAGCAGCTTAGAACGGGACAGGGATGGAAGCACAGATACGCAGTATTTT
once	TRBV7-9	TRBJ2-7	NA	CASSLSGPTWEQYF	TGTGCCAGCAGCTTATCGGGACCTACGTGGGAGCAGTACTTC
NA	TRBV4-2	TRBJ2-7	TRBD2	CASSPTGLAGGRSYEQYF	TGTGCCAGCAGCCCAACCGGACTAGCGGGAGGGCGATCCTACGAGCAGTACTTC
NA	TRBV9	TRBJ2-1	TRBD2	CASSPRVAGPNEQFF	TGTGCCAGCAGCCCCCGCGTAGCGGGACCCAATGAGCAGTTCTTC
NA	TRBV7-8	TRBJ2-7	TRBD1	CASSLGGQKYYEQYF	TGTGCCAGCAGCTTAGGGGGACAGAAATACTACGAGCAGTACTTC
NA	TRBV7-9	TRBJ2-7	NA	CASSLYIYEQYF	TGTGCCAGCAGCTTATACATCTACGAGCAGTACTTC
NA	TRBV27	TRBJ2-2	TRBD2	CASRTSGTFPGELFF	TGTGCCAGCCGGACTAGCGGGACCTTTCCCGGGGAGCTGTTTTTT
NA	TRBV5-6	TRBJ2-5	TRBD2	CASSLALAGDSWKTQYF	TGTGCCAGCAGCTTGGCCCTAGCGGGAGACTCCTGGAAGACCCAGTACTTC